This TCR beta chain was sequenced for a study of fetal regulatory T cell absence and autoimmunity. Findings and limits, study-wide: In IPEX syndrome, oligoclonal enrichment was read as supporting prenatal antigen-driven autoimmunity in the pancreas. Compared with cord blood, pancreas showed oligoclonal TCR enrichment, some clones over 80-fold. Pancreas and cord blood did not differ much in TRB family usage.

TCRdb keeps only in-frame clones here, not all; method: immunoSEQ multiplex PCR. In the table there are 95,000 or so clones, about two thirds of which are singletons. Comments on this clone: Its target is unknown.

The origin of this receptor is a male donor with IPEX syndrome. Sequencing input: pancreas tissue.

CDR3 sequence reads: CASSLSSGRDNEQFF. CDR3 in DNA: TGCGCCAGCAGCCTTTCTAGCGGGAGGGACAATGAGCAGTTCTTC. This rearrangement joins TRBV4-1 to TRBJ2-1, with 12 bases fitting TRBD2. Germline assignment: CDR1 MGHRA and CDR2 YSYEKL. V shed 4 bases, J shed 5 bases, and the junction held 3 bases outside the gene matches. The CDR3 runs 15 residues.